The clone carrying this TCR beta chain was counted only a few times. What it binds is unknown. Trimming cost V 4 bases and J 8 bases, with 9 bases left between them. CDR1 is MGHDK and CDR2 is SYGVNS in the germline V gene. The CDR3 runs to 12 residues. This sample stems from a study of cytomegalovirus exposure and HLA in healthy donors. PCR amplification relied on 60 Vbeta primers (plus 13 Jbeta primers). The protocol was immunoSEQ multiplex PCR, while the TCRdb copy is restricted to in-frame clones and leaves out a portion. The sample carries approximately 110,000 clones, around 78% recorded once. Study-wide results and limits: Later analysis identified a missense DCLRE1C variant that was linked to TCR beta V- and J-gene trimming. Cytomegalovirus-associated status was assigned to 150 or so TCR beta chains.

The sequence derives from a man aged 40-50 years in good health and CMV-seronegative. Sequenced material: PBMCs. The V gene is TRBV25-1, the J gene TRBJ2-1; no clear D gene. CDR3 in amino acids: CASSVQADEQFF. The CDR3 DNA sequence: TGTGCCAGCAGTGTTCAAGCCGATGAGCAGTTCTTC.